A single sample gave rise to the 12 T cell receptor beta chains below, sequenced in a study of T cell changes during pregnancy in multiple sclerosis. Some clones are missing from TCRdb's copy, which holds only in-frame ones; the method was immunoSEQ multiplex PCR. The repertoire holds 83,000 or so clones, with 90% to 95% as singletons. The sample was peripheral blood, taken after pregnancy. The receptors originated from a female donor in good health, enrolled as a control in a pregnancy study.

The chain combines TRBV28 with TRBJ1-5; 11 bases align to TRBD1. The CDR3 is 15 residues long. Germline V gene data show CDR1 as MDHEN and CDR2 as SYDVKM. V was pared by 6 bases and J by 6 bases, with 7 bases of the junction left unmatched. Here the CDR3 reads CASSYGQGAVQPQHF. In nucleotides, the CDR3 is TGTGCCAGCAGCTACGGACAGGGGGCGGTTCAGCCCCAGCATTTT.

The chain uses TRBV6-5 and TRBJ2-7; D perhaps matches TRBD2 (6 bases). Trimming took 5 bases from V and 6 from J, leaving 17 bases between them. Germline CDR1 and CDR2: MNHEY and SVGAGI. The CDR3 totals 14 residues. The CDR3 here is CASSAPGATGEQYF. DNA for the CDR3: TGTGCCAGCAGTGCGCCGGGAGCTACGGGCGAGCAGTACTTC.

DNA of the CDR3: TGTGCCAGCAAAAGACAGCTTGAAGCTTTCTTT. Protein product: CASKRQLEAFF. The rearrangement joins TRBV6-1 to TRBJ1-1; a weak D match, TRBD1 (5 bases). V was trimmed by 7 bases and J by 7 bases, leaving 10 bases between them. In germline, CDR1 is MNHNS, CDR2 SASEGT. This CDR3 spans 11 amino acids.

V and J are TRBV4-1 and TRBJ2-5; D is possibly TRBD1 (5 bases). The CDR3 runs to 13 residues. V was trimmed by 3 bases and J by 4 bases, leaving 9 bases between them. Germline CDR1 and CDR2: MGHRA and YSYEKL. Written as DNA, the CDR3 is TGCGCCAGCAGCCAGGGGCAGAGAGAGACCCAGTACTTC. This sequence encodes CASSQGQRETQYF.

The chain combines TRBV5-1 with TRBJ2-3, with a possible D match to TRBD1 (5 bases). Trimming removed 0 bases from V and 0 bases from J, with 8 bases in between. The CDR3 is 15 residues long. The germline CDR1 and CDR2 sequences are SGHRS and YFSETQ. DNA for the CDR3: TGCGCCAGCAGCTTGGGGGGCGAAAGCACAGATACGCAGTATTTT. The encoded protein is CASSLGGESTDTQYF.

This chain joins TRBV11-2 and TRBJ2-1, with 9 nucleotides matching TRBD2. This CDR3 is 17 amino acids long. With V trimmed by 2 bases and J by 3 bases, 8 bases remained unmatched. The germline V gene encodes CDR1 SGHAT and CDR2 FQNNGV. The CDR3 spells CASSLTISGSGYNEQFF. As DNA, the CDR3 is TGTGCCAGCAGCTTAACCATTAGCGGGAGTGGCTACAATGAGCAGTTCTTC.

The rearrangement joins TRBV5-1 to TRBJ1-2; a weak D match, TRBD1 (5 bases). The V gene lost 0 bases and the J gene lost 3 bases, with 12 bases spanning the gap. Per the germline V gene, CDR1 is SGHRS and CDR2 is YFSETQ. This CDR3 is 15 amino acids long. The CDR3 DNA is TGCGCCAGCAGCTTGGAGGAGGGGACCCACTATGGCTACACCTTC. Encoded protein: CASSLEEGTHYGYTF.

The V call is TRBV7-2, the J call TRBJ2-7, with 9 bases lining up with TRBD2. The CDR3 runs 15 residues. V shed 1 base, J shed 7 bases, and the junction held 8 bases outside the gene matches. CDR1 and CDR2 from the germline V gene are SGHTA and FQGNSA. The chain's CDR3 is CASSLDASGTGEQYF. The CDR3 DNA is TGTGCCAGCAGCTTAGATGCTAGCGGGACGGGGGAGCAGTACTTC. The whole variable domain, filled in from reference TRBV7-2 and TRBJ2-7, reads GAGVSQSPSNKVTEKGKDVELRCDPISGHTALYWYRQSLGQGLEFLIYFQGNSAPDKSGLPSDRFSAERTGGSVSTLTIQRTQQEDSAVYLCASSLDASGTGEQYFGPGTRLTVT.

This chain connects TRBV25-1 to TRBJ2-7; 10 bases line up with TRBD1. The CDR3 has 14 amino acids. Germline loops: CDR1 MGHDK, CDR2 SYGVNS. Germline trimming cut 1 base from V and 6 bases from J; bases unmatched to any gene: 3. Written as DNA, the CDR3 is TGTGCCAGCAGTGAATTCCGGGACAGGGGCGAGCAGTACTTC. This translates into CASSEFRDRGEQYF.

Only one count was recorded for this clone. The chain links TRBV5-1 to TRBJ2-1; 11 bases fit TRBD1. Germline trimming cut 0 bases from V and 5 bases from J; bases unmatched to any gene: 4. Germline CDR1 reads SGHRS; CDR2 reads YFSETQ. This CDR3 comprises 16 residues. This CDR3 is CASSLGTGGPHNEQFF. For the CDR3, the DNA is TGCGCCAGCAGCTTGGGGACAGGGGGCCCTCACAATGAGCAGTTCTTC.

The chain recombines TRBV2 with TRBJ2-5, with D possibly being TRBD2 (5 bases). CDR3 length: 12 residues. V was trimmed by 7 bases and J by 4 bases, leaving 10 bases between them. Germline V gene lookup returns CDR1 SNHLY and CDR2 FYNNEI. For the CDR3, the DNA is TGTGCCAGCATACTAGGTGGAGAGACCCAGTACTTC. Its protein product is CASILGGETQYF.

The V and J genes are TRBV10-3 and TRBJ2-3; weak D call: TRBD2 (6 bases). Germline loops: CDR1 ENHRY, CDR2 SYGVKD. V lost 2 bases and J 0 bases, leaving 18 bases between the germline ends. CDR3 length: 18 amino acids. The CDR3 coding sequence is TGTGCCATCAGTGAGGGGGGAGAATTAGCGGCTAGCACAGATACGCAGTATTTT. It codes for CAISEGGELAASTDTQYF.